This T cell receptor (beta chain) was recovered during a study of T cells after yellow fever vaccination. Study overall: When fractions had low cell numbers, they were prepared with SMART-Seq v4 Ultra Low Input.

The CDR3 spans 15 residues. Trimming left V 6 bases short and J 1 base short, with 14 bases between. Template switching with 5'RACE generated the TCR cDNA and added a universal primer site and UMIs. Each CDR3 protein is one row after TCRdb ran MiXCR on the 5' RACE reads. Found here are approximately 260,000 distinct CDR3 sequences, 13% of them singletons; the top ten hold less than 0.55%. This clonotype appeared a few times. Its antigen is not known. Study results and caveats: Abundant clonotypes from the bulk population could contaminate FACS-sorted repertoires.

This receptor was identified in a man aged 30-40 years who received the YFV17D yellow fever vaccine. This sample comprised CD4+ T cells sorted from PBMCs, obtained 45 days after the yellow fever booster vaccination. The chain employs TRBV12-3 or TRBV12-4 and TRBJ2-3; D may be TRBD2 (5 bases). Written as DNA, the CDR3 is TGTGCCAGCAGACCCACTAGGTCGGGCACAGATACGCAGTATTTT. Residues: CASRPTRSGTDTQYF.